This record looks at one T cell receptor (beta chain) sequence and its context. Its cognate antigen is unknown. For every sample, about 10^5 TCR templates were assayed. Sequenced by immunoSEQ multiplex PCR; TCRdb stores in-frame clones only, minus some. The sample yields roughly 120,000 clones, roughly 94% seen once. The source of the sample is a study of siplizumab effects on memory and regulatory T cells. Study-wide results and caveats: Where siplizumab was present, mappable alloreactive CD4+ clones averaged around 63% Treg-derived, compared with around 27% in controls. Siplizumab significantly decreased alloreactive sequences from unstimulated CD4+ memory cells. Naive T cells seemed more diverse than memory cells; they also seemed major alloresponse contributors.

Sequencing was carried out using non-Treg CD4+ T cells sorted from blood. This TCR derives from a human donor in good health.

CDR3 in DNA: TGTGCCAGCAGCGGCCCCTGGGCAGATACGCAGTATTTT. This sequence encodes CASSGPWADTQYF. The gene calls are TRBV9 and TRBJ2-3, with no clear D. The CDR3 has 13 residues. CDR1 SGDLS and CDR2 YYNGEE come from the germline V gene. With 3 bases removed from V and 4 bases from J, the gap between germline ends came to 9 bases.